Described below is a single T cell receptor (beta chain) sequence and its context. Antigen: not known. CDR3 length: 20 amino acids. With V trimmed by 0 bases and J by 1 base, 12 bases remained unmatched. In germline, CDR1 is LGHNA, CDR2 YSLEER. This entry is derived from a study of T cells in Graves' hyperthyroidism and ophthalmopathy. Points from the study as a whole: Blood shared most expanded thyroid clonotypes above 0.001.

The TCR beta CDR3 regions underwent amplification using RNA transcripts as the source. The primer set for the first-round RT-PCR of the TCR CDR3 was HTBI. TCRdb reanalysed the multiplex PCR reads using MiXCR and keeps one entry per CDR3 protein. The repertoire includes around 600,000 distinct CDR3 sequences, 14% of them detected once, and around 7% sits in the top ten. The rearrangement links TRBV4-3 to TRBJ2-2, with 9 bases lining up with TRBD2. This clonotype was obtained from a woman between 18 and 30 years old with Graves' ophthalmopathy. The sample was blood. The CDR3 region has the DNA TGCGCCAGCAGCCAAGAAGCCGGACTAGCGAGAGGGCAGAACACCGGGGAGCTGTTTTTT. This encodes CASSQEAGLARGQNTGELFF.